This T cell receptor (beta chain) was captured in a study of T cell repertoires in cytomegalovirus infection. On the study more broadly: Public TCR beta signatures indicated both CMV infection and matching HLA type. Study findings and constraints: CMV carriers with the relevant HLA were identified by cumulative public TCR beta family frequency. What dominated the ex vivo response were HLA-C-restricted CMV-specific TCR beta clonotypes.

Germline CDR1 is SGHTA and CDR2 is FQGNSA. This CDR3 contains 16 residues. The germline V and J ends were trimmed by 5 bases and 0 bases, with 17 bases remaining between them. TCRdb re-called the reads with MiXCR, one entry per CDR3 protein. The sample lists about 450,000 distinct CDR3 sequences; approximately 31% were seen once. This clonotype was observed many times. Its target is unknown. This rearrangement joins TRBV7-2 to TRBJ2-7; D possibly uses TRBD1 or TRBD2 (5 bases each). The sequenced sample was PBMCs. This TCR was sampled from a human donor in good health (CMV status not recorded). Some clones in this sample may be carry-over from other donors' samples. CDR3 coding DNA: TGTGCCAGCAGCGGGGGACCCTCGTCCCCCTCCTACGAGCAGTACTTC. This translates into CASSGGPSSPSYEQYF.